This entry lists 24 T cell receptor beta chains sequenced from one sample in a study of read filtering for tumor transcriptome and immune sequencing. Molecular barcoded adaptors covering alpha/delta and beta/gamma chains were used on roughly 400 ng RNA. Each CDR3 protein gets one entry after TCRdb re-called the reads with MiXCR. The table lists 30,000 to 40,000 distinct CDR3 sequences, around an eighth of them singletons. The sequenced material came from a population of CD138-negative cells sorted from bone marrow. These receptors all come from a donor at least 40 years old with multiple myeloma.

Concerning this clonotype itself: A much larger clone differs from this one at a single base, so this may be a read error. The chain joins TRBV25-1 to TRBJ2-3; D is unresolved. The CDR3 extends over 12 amino acids. Germline V gene lookup returns CDR1 MGHDK and CDR2 SYGVNS. The V end lost 3 bases, the J end lost 6 bases, and 7 bases lay between the germline ends. CDR3 in amino acids: CASSDPDDTQYF. Here the CDR3 DNA reads TGTGCCAGCAGTGACCCGGATGATACGCAGTATTTT.

A word on this clonotype: This sequence may be a read error, since a much larger clone differs from it by one base. The gene calls are TRBV6-1 and TRBJ2-6; 8 bases agree with TRBD1. Looked up from germline, CDR1 is MNHNS and CDR2 is SASEGT. The CDR3 sequence is 17 residues long. The J segment lost 8 bases and the V segment lost 6 bases, leaving 15 bases of the junction unmatched. The CDR3 bases are TGTGCCAGCAGAGGACAGGGCCCGGTAGTTAGGACCAACGTCCTGACTTTC. It encodes CASRGQGPVVRTNVLTF.

Of note for this clonotype: Given a far larger clone just one base away, this is likely a sequencing read error. J is TRBJ1-5 and V is TRBV3-1, with D unclear. Germline V gene sequence: CDR1 LGHDT, CDR2 YNNKEL (reference sequence). Trimming pared 8 bases from V and 8 bases from J, leaving 19 bases between. The CDR3 consists of 14 residues. In nucleotides, the CDR3 is TGTGCCAGCGGCTCTCCGGGCGGAACGGAGCCCCAGCATTTT. This encodes CASGSPGGTEPQHF.

With regard to this clonotype: The missing conserved phenylalanine or tryptophan at the end of this CDR3 makes a read error likely. The chain employs TRBV15 and TRBJ1-2; D not resolved. CDR1 and CDR2 from the germline V gene are LNHNV and YYDKDF (reference sequence). Between the trimmed V and J ends, which lost 0 bases and 6 bases, there was a span of 11 bases. This CDR3 has 14 amino acids. CDR3 residues: CATSRDRSSHGYTV. CDR3 nucleotides: TGTGCCACCAGCAGAGATCGGAGTTCCCATGGCTACACCGTC.

The V gene is TRBV4-1, the J gene TRBJ1-4, with D unclear. This CDR3 spans 17 amino acids. The germline V gene encodes CDR1 MGHRA and CDR2 YSYEKL. V lost 0 bases to trimming and J lost 7 bases, with 18 bases between them. The CDR3 sequence is CASSQDFLARRSEKLFF. In DNA form, the CDR3 reads TGCGCCAGCAGCCAAGACTTCTTGGCTAGGCGGAGTGAAAAACTGTTTTTT.

This clonotype was seen only a few times. The chain recombines TRBV12-2 with TRBJ1-5; TRBD1 is the table's D call and was not checked against the DNA. TRBV12-2 is deemed a pseudogene. CDR3 size: 16 residues. CDR3 DNA sequence: TGTGCAAGTCGCCATCGGGGGCGGGATAGCAATCAGCCCCAGCATTTT. Protein: CASRHRGRDSNQPQHF.

In its sample, this clonotype was seen many times. The chain is built from TRBV5-6 and TRBJ2-6, with unresolved D. CDR3 size: 17 residues. V lost 6 bases, J lost 0 bases, and 16 bases lay in between. Germline CDR1 is SGHDT and CDR2 is YYEEEE. Here the CDR3 DNA reads TGTGCCAGCACCACTCGATTTGAAAGCTCTGGGGCCAACGTCCTGACTTTC. Its protein is CASTTRFESSGANVLTF.

This chain uses TRBV5-1 with TRBJ1-1; D not resolved. This CDR3 is built from 14 residues. CDR1 and CDR2 (germline): SGHRS, YFSETQ. The V gene lost 4 bases and the J gene lost 0 bases, with 10 bases spanning the gap. The CDR3 nucleotides are TGCGCCAGCAGCACCGTTTCTATGAACACTGAAGCTTTCTTT. This encodes CASSTVSMNTEAFF.

At least ten counts were recorded for this clonotype. This chain links TRBV20-1 with TRBJ1-2; no clear D. The CDR3 sequence is 14 residues long. Trimming took 5 bases from V and 1 from J, leaving 14 bases between them. Germline V gives CDR1 DFQATT, CDR2 SNEGSKA (reference sequence). CDR3 amino acids: CSAATLGFNYGYTF. CDR3 nucleotide sequence: TGCAGTGCTGCGACACTGGGCTTTAACTATGGCTACACCTTC.

About this clonotype itself: An end of the junction does not agree with germline; a read error may underlie this. The genes are TRBV6-5 and TRBJ1-2; D is undetermined. Germline CDR1 and CDR2: MNHEY and SVGAGI. The CDR3 runs 15 residues. The CDR3 nucleotides are TGTGCCAGCAGCCAACTGCGTGCTGATGGCTATGGCCACACCTTC. It is translated as CASSQLRADGYGHTF.

In this sample, this clonotype turned up many times. This chain connects TRBV28 to TRBJ1-4, with a tentative D call TRBD1 (6 bases). This CDR3 is built from 16 residues. The germline V gene encodes CDR1 MDHEN and CDR2 SYDVKM. Trimming took 4 bases from V and 8 from J, leaving 20 bases between them. CDR3: CASSSPGATSREKLFF. DNA of the CDR3: TGTGCCAGCAGTTCTCCAGGGGCAACGTCCAGGGAAAAACTGTTTTTT.

In its sample, this clonotype was seen many times. The CDR3 DNA follows: TGTGCCAGCAGCTTAGGTAGTCCCGGGGCCAACGTCCTGACTTTC. Protein sequence: CASSLGSPGANVLTF. The chain employs TRBV7-2 and TRBJ2-6, with unresolved D. The germline V gene encodes CDR1 SGHTA and CDR2 FQGNSA. The CDR3 is made up of 15 amino acids. V lost 1 base to trimming and J lost 4 bases, with 8 bases between them.

This clonotype was counted ten times or more. CDR3 nucleotide sequence: TGTGCCAGCGGGACGGGGAGGCCCCAGCATTTT. As protein: CASGTGRPQHF. The chain uses TRBV6-1 and TRBJ1-5; the D gene is possibly TRBD1 (5 bases). The CDR3 runs to 11 residues. From germline, CDR1 is MNHNS and CDR2 SASEGT. V dropped 8 bases and J dropped 9 bases, with 11 bases sitting between them.

The chain uses TRBV6-5 and TRBJ1-1; the match to TRBD1 covers 8 bases. V shed 2 bases, J shed 0 bases, and the junction held 5 bases outside the gene matches. Germline assignment: CDR1 MNHEY and CDR2 SVGAGI. The CDR3 contains 16 residues. The DNA for the CDR3 is TGTGCCAGCAGTTACGGCGGGGGACAGGTGAACACTGAAGCTTTCTTT. This sequence encodes CASSYGGGQVNTEAFF.

This clonotype was seen at least ten times. The rearrangement joins TRBV3-1 to TRBJ1-4; D gene uncertain. The germline V and J ends were trimmed by 2 bases and 7 bases, with 11 bases remaining between them. Germline V gene lookup returns CDR1 LGHDT and CDR2 YNNKEL (reference sequence). The CDR3 sequence is 14 residues long. The chain's CDR3 is CASSQQTGSEKLFF. The CDR3 region has the DNA TGTGCCAGCAGCCAACAGACCGGGAGTGAAAAACTGTTTTTT.

This clonotype was seen many times. The chain uses TRBV20-1 and TRBJ1-2; 7 bases line up with TRBD1. Germline CDR1 reads DFQATT; CDR2 reads SNEGSKA (reference sequence). V dropped 2 bases and J dropped 4; count of bases not matched to a gene: 10. There are 15 residues in the CDR3. The CDR3 DNA reads TGCAGTGCTAGAATTGGTAGAGGGGGCGCCTATGGCTACACCTTC. Amino acid sequence: CSARIGRGGAYGYTF.

This clonotype has at least ten counts. The chain couples TRBV12-3 or TRBV12-4 to TRBJ1-1; D might be TRBD1 (5 bases). Trimming pared 3 bases from V and 2 bases from J, leaving 16 bases between. This CDR3 contains 16 residues. DNA of the CDR3: TGTGCCAGCAGTTTGCCAGGGCGGGGGTTAAACACTGAAGCTTTCTTT. It translates to CASSLPGRGLNTEAFF.

This clonotype has a count of ten or more. The chain uses TRBV30 and TRBJ2-3, with D unresolved. The CDR3 has 15 amino acids. V gave up 0 bases and J gave up 0 bases, with 10 bases separating them. Looked up from germline, CDR1 is GTSNPN and CDR2 is SVGIG (reference sequence). The CDR3 coding sequence is TGTGCCTGGAGTGTTGGCGGAACTAGCACAGATACGCAGTATTTT. As protein: CAWSVGGTSTDTQYF.

The chain recombines TRBV7-9 with TRBJ1-5; D is uncertain. The CDR3 is 15 amino acids. V was clipped by 5 bases and J by 9 bases, with 20 bases between them. Germline V gene lookup returns CDR1 SEHNR and CDR2 FQNEAQ (reference sequence). CDR3 coding DNA: TGTGCCAGCAGCCTAGGGCTGGGGAGCGATCTGCCCCAGCATTTT. Residues: CASSLGLGSDLPQHF.

This clonotype was recorded at least ten times. V gene TRBV7-2 combines with J gene TRBJ2-1, with D hard to call. Per the germline V gene, CDR1 is SGHTA and CDR2 is FQGNSA. Trimming shortened V by 5 bases and J by 6 bases, and 14 bases separated the two germline ends. This CDR3 contains 14 residues. CDR3 protein: CASSRPQGSNEQFF. The CDR3 DNA is TGTGCCAGCAGCCGACCACAAGGGTCCAATGAGCAGTTCTTC.

The sample holds many counts of this clonotype. This sequence joins TRBV7-9 and TRBJ2-7; 7 positions match TRBD2. With 3 bases clipped from V and 5 bases from J, the junction kept 13 bases outside the gene matches. Germline V lookup: CDR1 SEHNR, CDR2 FQNEAQ (reference sequence). This CDR3 contains 16 residues. The CDR3 DNA reads TGTGCCAGCAGCTTGGGAGGGGACCTTATCTTAGACGAGCAGTACTTC. It encodes CASSLGGDLILDEQYF.

The table lists this clonotype with many counts. The chain recombines TRBV28 with TRBJ1-2; no clear D. CDR3 length: 13 amino acids. The V gene's germline CDR1 is MDHEN and CDR2 SYDVKM. Trimming left V 7 bases short and J 4 bases short, with 13 bases between. The chain's CDR3 is CASTWERFYGYTF. The CDR3, as DNA: TGTGCCAGCACTTGGGAGAGGTTCTATGGCTACACCTTC.

This clonotype showed up many times. The chain couples TRBV28 to TRBJ2-3; 8 nucleotides align to TRBD2. J gave up 9 bases and V 8 bases, and 16 bases lay outside the gene matches. The CDR3 totals 15 residues. Germline loops: CDR1 MDHEN, CDR2 SYDVKM. Here the CDR3 reads CASSFRGGPTRTQYF. CDR3 nucleotides: TGTGCCAGCTCCTTTCGGGGGGGCCCCACCCGGACGCAGTATTTT.

Many counts were recorded for this clonotype. The chain links TRBV5-5 to TRBJ1-1, with D tentatively TRBD1 (5 bases). Trimming took 3 bases from V and 4 from J, leaving 16 bases between them. The CDR3 has 15 residues. From germline, CDR1 is SGHKS and CDR2 YYEKEE (reference sequence). The CDR3 DNA follows: TGTGCCAGCAGCTCGGCACTCGGGGCGGGCACTGAAGCTTTCTTT. Encoded protein: CASSSALGAGTEAFF.